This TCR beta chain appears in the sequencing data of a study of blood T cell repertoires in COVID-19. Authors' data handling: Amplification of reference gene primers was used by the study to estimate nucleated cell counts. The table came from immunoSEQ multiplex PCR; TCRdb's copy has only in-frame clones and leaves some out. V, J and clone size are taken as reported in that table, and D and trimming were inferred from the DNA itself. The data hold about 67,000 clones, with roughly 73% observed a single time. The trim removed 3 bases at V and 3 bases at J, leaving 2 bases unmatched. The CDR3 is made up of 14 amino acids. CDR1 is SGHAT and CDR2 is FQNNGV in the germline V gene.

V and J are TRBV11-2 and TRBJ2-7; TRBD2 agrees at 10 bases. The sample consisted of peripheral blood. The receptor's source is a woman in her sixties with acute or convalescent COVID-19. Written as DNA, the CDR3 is TGTGCCAGCAGCTTTAGCGGGGGGTTCTACGAGCAGTACTTC. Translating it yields CASSFSGGFYEQYF.